This TCR beta chain comes out of a study of CD8 T cells in ankylosing spondylitis. Findings and caveats of the study: For ankylosing spondylitis blood, a TCR beta motif of about eight highly homologous variants appeared characteristic. Clones linked to disease, bearing a CD8+ phenotype, were relatively rare in peripheral blood.

Quantitative 5'-RACE with molecular barcodes produced the TCR beta libraries. A single record per CDR3 protein comes from TCRdb applying MiXCR to the 5' RACE reads. Of about 340,000 distinct CDR3 sequences in the sample, around 8% were seen once. This clonotype has at least ten counts. Its antigen remains unknown. The CDR3 covers 15 residues. CDR1 MNHEY and CDR2 SMNVEV come from the germline V gene (reference sequence). Trimming removed 7 bases from V and 0 bases from J; junction bases left unmatched: 6. Sequencing was carried out using blood, either unsorted or a sorted T cell fraction (not recorded which). This clonotype originated in a male donor with ankylosing spondylitis. The genes are TRBV27 and TRBJ1-3, with 7 bases fitting TRBD1. The CDR3 sequence is CASNEGQLSGNTIYF. The CDR3 region has the DNA TGTGCCAGCAATGAGGGACAGCTCTCTGGAAACACCATATATTTT.